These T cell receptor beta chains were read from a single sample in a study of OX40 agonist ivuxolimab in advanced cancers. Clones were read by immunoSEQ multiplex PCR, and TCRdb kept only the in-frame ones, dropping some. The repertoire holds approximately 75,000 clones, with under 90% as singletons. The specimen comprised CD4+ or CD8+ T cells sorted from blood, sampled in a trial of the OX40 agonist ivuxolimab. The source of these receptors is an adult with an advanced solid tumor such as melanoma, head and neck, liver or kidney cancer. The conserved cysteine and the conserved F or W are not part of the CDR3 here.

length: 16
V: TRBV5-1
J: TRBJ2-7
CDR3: ASSQPGLAGGYSYEQY

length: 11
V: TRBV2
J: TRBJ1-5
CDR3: ASSPNRYQPQH

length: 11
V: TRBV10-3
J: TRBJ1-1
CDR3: AISQGWNTEAF

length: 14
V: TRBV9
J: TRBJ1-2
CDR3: ASSLTGGEANYGYT

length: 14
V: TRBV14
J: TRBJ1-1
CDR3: ASSPLTGGVNTEAF

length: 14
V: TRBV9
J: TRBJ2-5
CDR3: ASSAHSGTVQETQY

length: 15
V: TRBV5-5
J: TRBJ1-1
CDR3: ASVKTGTGTMNTEAF

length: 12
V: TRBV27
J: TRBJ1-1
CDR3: ASSLFSWEPEAF

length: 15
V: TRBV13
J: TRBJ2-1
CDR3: ASSHSLSSGPYNEQF

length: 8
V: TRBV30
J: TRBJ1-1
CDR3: AWIGGEAF

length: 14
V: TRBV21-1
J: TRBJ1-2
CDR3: ASSKGGGSLGYGYT

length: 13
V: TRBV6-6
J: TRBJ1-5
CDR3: ASSYSGGSNQPQH

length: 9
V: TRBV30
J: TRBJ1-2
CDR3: AGDRVHGYT

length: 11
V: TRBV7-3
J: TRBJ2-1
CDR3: ASSLGPYNEQF

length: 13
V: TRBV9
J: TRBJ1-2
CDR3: ASSVAEGGIYGYT